The clone carrying this T cell receptor (beta chain) was seen only a few times. The antigen is undetermined. Use of 60 Vbeta and 13 Jbeta primers characterized the PCR. Assay used: immunoSEQ multiplex PCR; TCRdb lists only in-frame clones, some missing. This repertoire shows about 120,000 clones, under 85% found once; its top ten account for 1.5% to 2%. The sample comes from a study of cytomegalovirus exposure and HLA in healthy donors. General study points: A later look showed TCR association rates differing by HLA locus, highest for DRB1 and lowest for HLA-C.

CDR3 length equals 15 residues. Per the germline V gene, CDR1 is SNHLY and CDR2 is FYNNEI. V lost 6 bases to trimming and J lost 6 bases; unmatched junction nucleotides: 8. The V call is TRBV2, the J call TRBJ1-6; 7 bases match TRBD1. Sequencing was done on a sample of PBMCs. This TCR was sampled from a woman aged 18-35 years in good health and CMV-seronegative. The CDR3 loop reads CASRARTGGNSPLHF. CDR3 nucleotides: TGTGCCAGCAGAGCCAGGACAGGCGGTAATTCACCCCTCCACTTT.